The 24 T cell receptor beta chains listed next were all sequenced from one sample in a study of blood T cell repertoires in COVID-19. The repertoire was sequenced with immunoSEQ multiplex PCR; TCRdb's copy has only in-frame clones and lacks some. The top ten clones hold around 60% of a sample with 40,000 or so clones, 73% of them seen once. The material sequenced was peripheral blood. The receptor source for this set is an elderly man with acute or convalescent COVID-19.

There are many counts of this clone. This sequence joins TRBV7-2 and TRBJ2-1; TRBD2 aligns across 10 bases. The CDR3 covers 15 residues. V dropped 3 bases and J dropped 4; count of bases not matched to a gene: 3. Looked up from germline, CDR1 is SGHTA and CDR2 is FQGNSA. The CDR3 DNA is TGTGCCAGCAGCTTGCTAGCGGGAGCTTACAATGAGCAGTTCTTC. Translated, it gives CASSLLAGAYNEQFF. Using reference TRBV7-2 and TRBJ2-1 for the parts outside the CDR3, the full variable domain is GAGVSQSPSNKVTEKGKDVELRCDPISGHTALYWYRQSLGQGLEFLIYFQGNSAPDKSGLPSDRFSAERTGGSVSTLTIQRTQQEDSAVYLCASSLLAGAYNEQFFGPGTRLTVL.

The chain links TRBV13 to TRBJ1-4, with D possibly TRBD1 on 6 matching bases. With 0 bases removed from V and 7 bases from J, the gap between germline ends came to 9 bases. This CDR3 spans 14 amino acids. The germline V gene has CDR1 PRHDT and CDR2 FYEKMQ (reference sequence). In nucleotides, the CDR3 is TGTGCCAGCAGCTTAGGGGGGGCAGGTGAAAAACTGTTTTTT. This sequence encodes CASSLGGAGEKLFF.

The genes are TRBV6-5 and TRBJ2-7; 8 nucleotides match TRBD1. V shed 5 bases, J shed 7 bases, and the junction held 7 bases outside the gene matches. The CDR3 is made up of 13 amino acids. In germline, CDR1 is MNHEY, CDR2 SVGAGI. In nucleotides, the CDR3 is TGTGCCAGCAGTCCTCAGGGGGCGTGGGAGCAGTACTTC. This gives the protein CASSPQGAWEQYF.

The chain employs TRBV27 and TRBJ1-5, with D uncertain. V was cut by 6 bases and J by 3 bases, with 15 bases left in between. This CDR3 contains 15 residues. In germline, CDR1 is MNHEY, CDR2 SMNVEV (reference sequence). The CDR3 is CASRSSGGNNQPQHF. Written as DNA, the CDR3 is TGTGCCAGCAGATCCTCCGGCGGGAACAATCAGCCCCAGCATTTT.

The chain combines TRBV11-2 with TRBJ2-3; TRBD2 matches 8 bases. The V segment lost 5 bases and the J segment 4 bases; nucleotides outside the gene matches: 8. The CDR3 totals 15 residues. Germline V gene sequence: CDR1 SGHAT, CDR2 FQNNGV. The CDR3 DNA is TGTGCCAGCAGCCCCCGGGGTAGCGGGGCAGATACGCAGTATTTT. This gives the protein CASSPRGSGADTQYF.

This clone showed up just once. The V gene is TRBV6-6, the J gene TRBJ2-4; 9 bases are a match to TRBD2. This CDR3 is built from 15 residues. The V gene's germline CDR1 is MNHNY and CDR2 SVGAGI (reference sequence). After removal of 6 bases from V and 8 bases from J, the junction contained 11 bases not matched to a gene. The CDR3 spells CASSPGTSWGDIQYF. CDR3 sequence (DNA): TGTGCCAGCAGCCCTGGGACTAGCTGGGGGGACATTCAGTACTTC.

J is TRBJ1-1 and V is TRBV5-3; D unresolved. TRBV5-3 qualifies as an ORF whose function is uncertain. CDR3 length equals 10 residues. Trimming stripped 3 bases from V and 8 bases from J, with 5 bases between. The CDR3 DNA follows: TGTGCCAGAAGCTCAAAAGAAGCTTTCTTT. Protein sequence: CARSSKEAFF.

This sequence joins TRBV2 and TRBJ2-2; 9 bases match TRBD2. Germline V CDR1 and CDR2: SNHLY, FYNNEI. J lost 3 bases, V lost 8 bases, and 7 bases had no gene match. The CDR3 contains 15 residues. The CDR3 reads CASQIGGRDTGELFF. CDR3 DNA sequence: TGTGCCAGCCAGATAGGCGGGAGGGACACCGGGGAGCTGTTTTTT.

The chain couples TRBV11-1 to TRBJ2-4, with D possibly TRBD1 on 5 matching bases. The CDR3 covers 15 residues. V lost 5 bases, J lost 0 bases, and 11 bases lay in between. Germline lookup yields CDR1 SGHAT and CDR2 FQDESV (reference sequence). The CDR3 sequence: CASSHRQTAKNIQYF. CDR3 nucleotides: TGTGCCAGCAGCCACCGACAGACAGCCAAAAACATTCAGTACTTC.

V and J are TRBV19 and TRBJ1-1; 8 nucleotides line up with TRBD1. The germline CDR1 and CDR2 sequences are LNHDA and SQIVND (reference sequence). The trim removed 5 bases at V and 4 bases at J, leaving 6 bases unmatched. The CDR3 covers 14 residues. This CDR3 is CASSVRQGSTEAFF. The DNA for the CDR3 is TGTGCCAGTAGTGTCAGACAGGGGAGCACTGAAGCTTTCTTT. The variable domain in full, with the rest retrieved from reference TRBV19 and TRBJ1-1, is DGGITQSPKYLFRKEGQNVTLSCEQNLNHDAMYWYRQDPGQGLRLIYYSQIVNDFQKGDIAEGYSVSREKKESFPLTVTSAQKNPTAFYLCASSVRQGSTEAFFGQGTRLTVV.

The chain couples TRBV19 to TRBJ2-7, with D unresolved. The CDR3 length is 14 residues. Germline V gene lookup returns CDR1 LNHDA and CDR2 SQIVND (reference sequence). Trimming cost V 5 bases and J 3 bases, with 14 bases left between them. In nucleotides, the CDR3 is TGTGCCAGTAGTCCCGAACACAAGATCTACGAGCAGTACTTC. It codes for CASSPEHKIYEQYF.

The chain joins TRBV6-2 or TRBV6-3 to TRBJ2-1; 9 nucleotides match TRBD2. CDR1 and CDR2 from the germline V gene are MNHEY and SVGEGT. This CDR3 region has 14 residues. The V and J ends lost 5 bases and 15 bases, in that order; junction bases with no gene match: 14. CDR3 sequence reads: CASSLSAAGGPRFF. CDR3 DNA sequence: TGTGCCAGCAGTCTCTCTGCGGCGGGAGGGCCCCGGTTCTTC.

The genes are TRBV27 and TRBJ2-2; the match to TRBD1 covers 7 bases. The CDR3 totals 15 residues. J gave up 2 bases and V 6 bases, and 6 bases lay outside the gene matches. Germline V gene data show CDR1 as MNHEY and CDR2 as SMNVEV (reference sequence). CDR3: CASSRGQSNTGELFF. As DNA, the CDR3 is TGTGCCAGCAGCAGGGGACAGAGCAACACCGGGGAGCTGTTTTTT.

The rearrangement uses TRBV27 and TRBJ2-1; 8 nucleotides match TRBD2. The CDR3 extends over 16 amino acids. Germline-derived CDR1 and CDR2 are MNHEY and SMNVEV (reference sequence). Trimming removed 4 bases from V and 4 bases from J; junction bases left unmatched: 9. CDR3 residues: CASSSLTSGLYNEQFF. The DNA for the CDR3 is TGTGCCAGCAGTTCTTTAACTAGCGGCCTTTACAATGAGCAGTTCTTC.

V is TRBV28 and J is TRBJ2-1; perhaps TRBD1 as D (5 bases). This CDR3 comprises 12 residues. Germline V lookup: CDR1 MDHEN, CDR2 SYDVKM. The V gene lost 8 bases and the J gene lost 9 bases, with 14 bases spanning the gap. This chain's CDR3 is CASALGLGEQFF. In nucleotides, the CDR3 is TGTGCCAGCGCTCTGGGGCTCGGTGAGCAGTTCTTC.

The chain carries TRBV7-9 and TRBJ2-5; possible D gene TRBD2, 6 bases. Germline lookup yields CDR1 SEHNR and CDR2 FQNEAQ (reference sequence). The V end was cut by 7 bases, the J end by 5 bases, with 14 bases between. The CDR3 sequence is 13 residues long. The CDR3 DNA sequence: TGTGCCAGCAACCACCCGGCGGGGGAGACCCAGTACTTC. It encodes CASNHPAGETQYF.

V gene TRBV29-1 combines with J gene TRBJ2-6; D is possibly TRBD2 (6 bases). This CDR3 has 15 residues. Germline V gives CDR1 SQVTM, CDR2 ANQGSEA. Trimming shortened V by 6 bases and J by 0 bases, and 12 bases separated the two germline ends. The CDR3 protein is CSVGMGGSGANVLTF. CDR3 in DNA: TGCAGCGTAGGGATGGGGGGCTCTGGGGCCAACGTCCTGACTTTC.

The rearrangement uses TRBV7-2 and TRBJ2-1; weak D call: TRBD1 (6 bases). Trimming stripped 6 bases from V and 0 bases from J, with 12 bases between. The length of the CDR3 is 15 residues. Germline loops: CDR1 SGHTA, CDR2 FQGNSA. The CDR3: CASRGQQSSYNEQFF. CDR3 DNA: TGTGCCAGCAGAGGACAGCAGAGCTCCTACAATGAGCAGTTCTTC.

This chain connects TRBV6-5 to TRBJ2-7; 8 bases agree with TRBD2. Germline values: CDR1 MNHEY, CDR2 SVGAGI. V trimming: 4 bases; J trimming: 3 bases; junction bases outside the gene matches: 8. The CDR3 length is 15 residues. CDR3 DNA sequence: TGTGCCAGCAGTTTCACTAGCGGAGGGGGCTACGAGCAGTACTTC. Amino acids: CASSFTSGGGYEQYF.

This clone appeared once. For the CDR3, the DNA is TGCGCCAGCAGCTTGGGGACAGTAAGCACAGATACGCAGTATTTT. This translates into CASSLGTVSTDTQYF. This chain uses TRBV4-3 with TRBJ2-3, with 7 bases matching TRBD1. Trimming took 5 bases from V and 0 from J; bases not matched to a gene: 5. Germline values: CDR1 LGHNA, CDR2 YSLEER. This CDR3 has 15 amino acids.

The chain recombines TRBV5-8 with TRBJ2-1; 8 nucleotides align to TRBD1. From germline, CDR1 is SGHTS and CDR2 YDEGEE. The J segment lost 2 bases and the V segment lost 5 bases, leaving 6 bases of the junction unmatched. This CDR3 spans 15 amino acids. The CDR3 DNA reads as TGTGCCAGCAGTTACGACAGGGGCACCTACAATGAGCAGTTCTTC. It specifies CASSYDRGTYNEQFF.

The V gene is TRBV10-3, the J gene TRBJ2-7; 10 bases fit TRBD1. From germline, CDR1 is ENHRY and CDR2 SYGVKD. The ends lost 4 bases at V and 4 bases at J; junction bases unmatched: 10. This CDR3 region has 16 residues. DNA of the CDR3: TGTGCCATCAGTGGCTCCTCAGGGGACAGGGGTTACGAGCAGTACTTC. Amino acid sequence: CAISGSSGDRGYEQYF.

For the CDR3, the DNA is TGTGCCAGCAGGGCGCTTGAGGGCTCGGGGTACGAGCAGTACTTC. It translates to CASRALEGSGYEQYF. The chain has TRBV28 and TRBJ2-7; D is possibly TRBD2 (5 bases). The CDR3 has 15 residues. The V end was cut by 6 bases, the J end by 4 bases, with 19 bases between. The germline V gene encodes CDR1 MDHEN and CDR2 SYDVKM.

The chain combines TRBV18 with TRBJ2-2; a possible D gene is TRBD2 (5 bases). Germline V gives CDR1 KGHSH, CDR2 LQKENI. Trimming stripped 6 bases from V and 7 bases from J, with 12 bases between. The CDR3 loop spans 13 amino acids. The CDR3 DNA is TGTGCCAGCTCCCCCTTGGGAGTCGGGGAGCTGTTTTTT. It encodes CASSPLGVGELFF.